Following are 12 T cell receptor beta chains from one sample sequenced in a study of shared clonotypes between healthy human individuals. Measured with immunoSEQ multiplex PCR; TCRdb has only the in-frame clones, and not every one. The sample has 2 million to 2.5 million clones, around 92% seen once; the top ten hold 0.3% to 0.4%. The sample consisted of naive CD4+ T cells from PBMCs. Indicated subset: CD45RA+ positively selected. The receptors come from a man between 18 and 35 years old in good health. Some clones in this sample may be carry-over from other donors' samples.

V usage is TRBV5-1 and J usage is TRBJ1-2; a weak D match, TRBD1 (6 bases). V was pared by 4 bases and J by 7 bases, with 11 bases between. CDR3 length: 12 amino acids. Germline V lookup: CDR1 SGHRS, CDR2 YFSETQ. In nucleotides, the CDR3 is TGCGCCAGCAGCGGTCAAGGGGGTGGCTACACCTTC. It codes for CASSGQGGGYTF. Variable domain in full (rest from reference TRBV5-1 and TRBJ1-2): KAGVTQTPRYLIKTRGQQVTLSCSPISGHRSVSWYQQTPGQGLQFLFEYFSETQRNKGNFPGRFSGRQFSNSRSEMNVSTLELGDSALYLCASSGQGGGYTFGSGTRLTVV.

The V call is TRBV2, the J call TRBJ2-1, with 10 positions matching TRBD2. The CDR3 length is 15 residues. From germline, CDR1 is SNHLY and CDR2 FYNNEI. The V and J ends lost 6 bases and 4 bases, in that order; junction bases with no gene match: 6. As DNA, the CDR3 is TGTGCCAGCAGGACCCTAGCGGGAGTTTACAATGAGCAGTTCTTC. This translates into CASRTLAGVYNEQFF.

DNA for the CDR3: TGTGCCAGCAGCCCGACTGGGACTTACTCGCCCGAGCAGTACTTC. Encoded protein: CASSPTGTYSPEQYF. The rearrangement links TRBV28 to TRBJ2-7; tentatively, D is TRBD2 (6 bases). The CDR3 has 15 amino acids. Trimming took off 6 bases at V and 6 bases at J, with 21 bases between the two ends. Germline CDR1 and CDR2: MDHEN and SYDVKM.

V usage is TRBV28 and J usage is TRBJ1-4; TRBD1 matches at 11 bases. After removal of 5 bases from V and 8 bases from J, the junction contained 7 bases not matched to a gene. There are 15 residues in the CDR3. Germline V gene lookup returns CDR1 MDHEN and CDR2 SYDVKM. This CDR3 is CASSGTGGMREKLFF. Written as DNA, the CDR3 is TGTGCCAGCAGTGGGACAGGGGGAATGCGGGAAAAACTGTTTTTT.

Remarks on this clone: Other DNA sequences in the sample encode the same CDR3. Here the CDR3 reads CASSPGSYEQYF. CDR3 nucleotides: TGTGCCAGCAGTCCCGGGAGCTACGAGCAGTACTTC. J is TRBJ2-7 and V is TRBV6-6; tentative D call: TRBD2 (6 bases). This CDR3 contains 12 residues. The V and J ends lost 5 bases and 3 bases respectively, with 8 bases between them. Germline CDR1 is MNHNY and CDR2 is SVGAGI (reference sequence).

In DNA form, the CDR3 reads TGTGCCAGCAGTGAGCAACAGGGGGCGGTTACTGAAGCTTTCTTT. It specifies CASSEQQGAVTEAFF. The chain employs TRBV2 and TRBJ1-1, with TRBD1 identical over 9 bases. V shed 3 bases and J 5 bases; nucleotides not matched to a gene: 7. Germline CDR1 is SNHLY and CDR2 is FYNNEI. The CDR3 loop spans 15 amino acids.

The V call is TRBV6-1, the J call TRBJ1-4, with D maybe TRBD1 (6 bases). This CDR3 comprises 15 residues. CDR1 and CDR2 (germline): MNHNS, SASEGT. V lost 6 bases to trimming and J lost 8 bases, with 19 bases between them. The CDR3 loop reads CASRGVRGGYEKLFF. The CDR3 region has the DNA TGTGCCAGCAGGGGGGTCAGGGGTGGATACGAAAAACTGTTTTTT.

The rearrangement joins TRBV18 to TRBJ1-5, with D possibly matching TRBD1 (5 bases). Trimming shortened V by 4 bases and J by 7 bases, and 20 bases separated the two germline ends. From germline, CDR1 is KGHSH and CDR2 LQKENI. CDR3 length: 16 residues. CDR3 region: CASSLYTLGLEQPQHF. CDR3 DNA sequence: TGTGCCAGCTCACTATATACTTTGGGGCTTGAACAGCCCCAGCATTTT.

The gene calls are TRBV2 and TRBJ1-2; D is uncertain. Trimming removed 0 bases from V and 4 bases from J, with 9 bases in between. This CDR3 contains 14 residues. Germline V gives CDR1 SNHLY, CDR2 FYNNEI. CDR3 DNA: TGTGCCAGCAGTGAAGCGAGCAGCCGCTATGGCTACACCTTC. It specifies CASSEASSRYGYTF.

This rearrangement joins TRBV6-4 to TRBJ2-1, with no clear D. Germline CDR1 MRHNA, CDR2 SNTAGT. The V end was cut by 0 bases, the J end by 1 base, with 10 bases between. This CDR3 is built from 16 residues. CDR3 bases: TGTGCCAGCAGTGACTCGGGCGGTCGGTCCTACAATGAGCAGTTCTTC. Encoded protein: CASSDSGGRSYNEQFF.

V usage is TRBV14 and J usage is TRBJ2-5, with no clear D. V lost 5 bases to trimming and J lost 2 bases, with 9 bases between them. In germline, CDR1 is SGHDN, CDR2 FVKESK. This CDR3 contains 13 residues. CDR3 nucleotide sequence: TGTGCCAGCAGCTCACAAGTACAAGAGACCCAGTACTTC. The encoded protein is CASSSQVQETQYF.

On this clone: The same CDR3 is also encoded by other DNA sequences in this sample. The gene calls are TRBV28 and TRBJ2-7, with 10 bases lining up with TRBD1. The CDR3 runs to 15 residues. Germline CDR1 is MDHEN and CDR2 is SYDVKM. V lost 5 bases and J lost 1; bases outside the gene matches: 5. The CDR3 protein is CASSGPGQGSYEQYF. The CDR3 region has the DNA TGTGCCAGCAGTGGACCGGGACAGGGGTCCTACGAGCAGTACTTC.